This TCR beta chain was profiled in a study of shared clonotypes between healthy human individuals. It was across several immunoSEQ plates that each subset's genomic DNA was evenly split. Data came from immunoSEQ multiplex PCR; TCRdb stores just in-frame clones and leaves some out. The data show a few hundred thousand clones, roughly 97% seen once. Germline V gene sequence: CDR1 MNHEY, CDR2 SMNVEV (reference sequence). V was pared by 2 bases and J by 0 bases, with 11 bases between. CDR3 length equals 16 residues. V usage is TRBV27 and J usage is TRBJ2-4; possibly TRBD2 for D (6 bases). This receptor was taken from a woman aged 30 to 39 in good health. Sequences were obtained from naive CD4+ T cells sorted from blood. Subset indicated: CD45RA+ positively selected. CDR3 residues: CASSLQGLLAKNIQYF. As DNA, the CDR3 is TGTGCCAGCAGTTTACAAGGACTATTAGCCAAAAACATTCAGTACTTC.